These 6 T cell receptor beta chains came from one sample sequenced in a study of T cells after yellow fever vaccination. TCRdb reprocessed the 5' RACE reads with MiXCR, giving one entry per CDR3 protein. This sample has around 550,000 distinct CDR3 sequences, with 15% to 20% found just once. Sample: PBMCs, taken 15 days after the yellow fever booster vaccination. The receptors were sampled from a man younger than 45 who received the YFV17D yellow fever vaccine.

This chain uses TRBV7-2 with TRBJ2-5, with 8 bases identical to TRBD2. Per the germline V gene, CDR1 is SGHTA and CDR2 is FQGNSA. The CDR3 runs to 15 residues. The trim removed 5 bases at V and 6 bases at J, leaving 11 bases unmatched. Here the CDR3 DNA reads TGTGCCAGCAGCCCGCCGAGCGGGAGTACGAAGACCCAGTACTTC. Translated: CASSPPSGSTKTQYF.

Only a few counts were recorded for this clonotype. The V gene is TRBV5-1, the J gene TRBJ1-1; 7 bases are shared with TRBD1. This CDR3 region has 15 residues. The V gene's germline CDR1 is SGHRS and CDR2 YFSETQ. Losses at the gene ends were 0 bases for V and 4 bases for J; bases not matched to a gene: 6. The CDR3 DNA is TGCGCCAGCAGCTTGGTGACAGGGTCGGGCACTGAAGCTTTCTTT. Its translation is CASSLVTGSGTEAFF.

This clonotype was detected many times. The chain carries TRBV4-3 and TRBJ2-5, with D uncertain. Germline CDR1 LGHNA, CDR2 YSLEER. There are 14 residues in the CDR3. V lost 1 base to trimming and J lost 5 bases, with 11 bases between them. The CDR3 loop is CASSQVPGQETQYF. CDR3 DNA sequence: TGCGCCAGCAGCCAAGTTCCAGGTCAGGAGACCCAGTACTTC.

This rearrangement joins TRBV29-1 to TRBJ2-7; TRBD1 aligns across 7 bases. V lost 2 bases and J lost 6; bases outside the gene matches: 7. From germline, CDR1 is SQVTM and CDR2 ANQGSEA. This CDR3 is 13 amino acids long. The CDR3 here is CSVESIAGGEQYF. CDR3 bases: TGCAGCGTTGAAAGTATAGCAGGGGGCGAGCAGTACTTC.

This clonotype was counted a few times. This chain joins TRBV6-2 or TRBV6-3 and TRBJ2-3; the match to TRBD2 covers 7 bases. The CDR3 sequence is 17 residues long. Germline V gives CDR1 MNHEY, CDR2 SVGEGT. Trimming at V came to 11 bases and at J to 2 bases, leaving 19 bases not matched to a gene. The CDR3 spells CAPKGRGYLVITDTQYF. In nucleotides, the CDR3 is TGTGCCCCAAAGGGGAGGGGATATTTAGTGATCACAGATACGCAGTATTTT.

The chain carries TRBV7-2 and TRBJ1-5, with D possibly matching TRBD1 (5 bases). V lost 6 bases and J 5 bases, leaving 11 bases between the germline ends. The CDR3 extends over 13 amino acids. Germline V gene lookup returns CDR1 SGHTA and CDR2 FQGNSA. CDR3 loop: CASREGVHQPQHF. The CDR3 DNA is TGTGCCAGCAGGGAAGGGGTCCATCAGCCCCAGCATTTT.